This is a list of T cell receptor beta chains from one sample in a study of blood T cells in healthy people across ages. Each CDR3 protein gets one entry after TCRdb re-called the 5' RACE reads with MiXCR. The profile covers roughly 1,100,000 distinct CDR3 sequences, with 20% to 25% appearing a single time and less than 0.75% taken by the ten largest. This sample was shared with a second study, whose subject was T cells of mothers and their children.

Source material: blood. These receptors were taken from a girl aged 2-10 years in good health. Both conserved end residues are part of each CDR3. D genes are given only for firm matches. The size field is filled for only some rows; it gives once, few, many or a size class.

size: few; D: NA; J: TRBJ1-4; V: TRBV20-1; length: 12; CDR3: CSARDRQEKLFF; DNA: TGCAGTGCTAGAGATCGGCAGGAAAAACTGTTTTTT
size: NA; D: TRBD1; J: TRBJ2-3; V: TRBV20-1; length: 16; CDR3: CLPSPDRDFRTDTQYF; DNA: TGCCTACCCTCTCCCGACAGGGATTTTAGAACAGATACGCAGTATTTT
size: NA; D: NA; J: TRBJ1-3; V: TRBV12-3/TRBV12-4; length: 13; CDR3: CASSLGYGNTIYF; DNA: TGTGCCAGCAGTCTGGGTTATGGAAACACCATATATTTT
size: NA; D: NA; J: TRBJ1-2; V: TRBV21-1; length: 17; CDR3: CASSKLTDSTPNNGYTF; DNA: TGTGCCAGCAGCAAGCTGACAGATTCAACCCCCAATAATGGCTACACCTTC
size: NA; D: TRBD2; J: TRBJ2-3; V: TRBV5-5; length: 18; CDR3: CASSLVSSGSGAADTQYF; DNA: TGTGCCAGCAGCTTGGTCTCTAGCGGGAGTGGTGCGGCAGATACGCAGTATTTT
size: NA; D: NA; J: TRBJ1-2; V: TRBV28; length: 13; CDR3: CASNPGGNYGYTF; DNA: TGTGCCAGCAACCCCGGTGGAAACTATGGCTACACCTTC
size: NA; D: NA; J: TRBJ2-5; V: TRBV28; length: 11; CDR3: CASSLGSRVFF; DNA: TGTGCCAGCAGTTTGGGGAGCCGAGTATTCTTC
size: few; D: NA; J: TRBJ2-3; V: TRBV5-1; length: 16; CDR3: CASSHTLSGFTDTQYF; DNA: TGCGCCAGCAGCCACACTCTTAGCGGATTCACAGATACGCAGTATTTT
size: NA; D: TRBD2; J: TRBJ2-7; V: TRBV6-6; length: 17; CDR3: CASAGTSGGAVPYEQYF; DNA: TGTGCCAGCGCCGGGACTAGCGGGGGGGCCGTACCCTACGAGCAGTACTTC
size: many; D: TRBD2; J: TRBJ2-2; V: TRBV11-3; length: 15; CDR3: CASSPRRGGTGELFF; DNA: TGTGCCAGCAGCCCCCGGCGGGGGGGCACCGGGGAGCTGTTTTTT
size: NA; D: NA; J: TRBJ2-7; V: TRBV20-1; length: 13; CDR3: CSARLQGNYEQYF; DNA: TGCAGTGCTAGACTACAGGGAAACTACGAGCAGTACTTC
size: NA; D: NA; J: TRBJ1-1; V: TRBV7-8; length: 11; CDR3: CASSLKGDAFF; DNA: TGTGCCAGCAGCTTAAAGGGTGACGCTTTCTTT
size: few; D: TRBD2; J: TRBJ2-3; V: TRBV12-3/TRBV12-4; length: 15; CDR3: CASSEPGLRTDTQYF; DNA: TGTGCCAGCAGTGAACCGGGACTACGCACAGATACGCAGTATTTT
size: few; D: NA; J: TRBJ1-2; V: TRBV7-2; length: 18; CDR3: CASTAGLSRGGFGYGYTF; DNA: TGTGCCAGCACCGCCGGCCTGTCACGTGGAGGGTTTGGCTATGGCTACACCTTC
size: NA; D: NA; J: TRBJ1-4; V: TRBV12-3/TRBV12-4; length: 14; CDR3: CASLYSGSGEKLFF; DNA: TGTGCCAGCCTGTATTCAGGGTCAGGGGAAAAACTGTTTTTT
size: NA; D: NA; J: TRBJ2-7; V: TRBV7-2; length: 11; CDR3: CASSLWGVQYF; DNA: TGTGCCAGCAGCTTATGGGGGGTACAGTACTTC
size: few; D: NA; J: TRBJ2-7; V: TRBV7-2; length: 14; CDR3: CASSLTGDVYEQYF; DNA: TGTGCCAGCAGCCTCACAGGCGACGTCTACGAGCAGTACTTC
size: many; D: NA; J: TRBJ2-3; V: TRBV25-1; length: 10; CDR3: CASSRDTQYF; DNA: TGTGCCAGCAGTCGAGATACGCAGTATTTT
size: NA; D: TRBD1; J: TRBJ1-1; V: TRBV7-9; length: 13; CDR3: CASSSSGTAEAFF; DNA: TGTGCCAGCAGCTCGTCCGGGACAGCAGAAGCTTTCTTT
size: NA; D: TRBD2; J: TRBJ2-1; V: TRBV20-1; length: 15; CDR3: CSASQLAGGHDEQFF; DNA: TGCAGTGCTAGCCAACTAGCGGGGGGGCATGATGAGCAGTTCTTC
size: NA; D: NA; J: TRBJ2-5; V: TRBV7-9; length: 14; CDR3: CASSYALGGETQYF; DNA: TGTGCCAGCAGCTACGCACTCGGAGGAGAGACCCAGTACTTC
size: few; D: NA; J: TRBJ1-6; V: TRBV3-1; length: 16; CDR3: CASSQFGGRTNSPLHF; DNA: TGTGCCAGCAGCCAATTTGGTGGTAGGACAAATTCACCCCTCCACTTT
size: NA; D: NA; J: TRBJ2-1; V: TRBV5-6; length: 16; CDR3: CASSPELSTLYNEQFF; DNA: TGTGCCAGCAGCCCGGAACTCTCCACCCTTTACAATGAGCAGTTCTTC
size: NA; D: NA; J: TRBJ1-3; V: TRBV27; length: 13; CDR3: CASSLWEGNTIYF; DNA: TGTGCCAGCAGTTTATGGGAGGGAAACACCATATATTTT
size: few; D: TRBD1; J: TRBJ2-2; V: TRBV27; length: 16; CDR3: CASQFIGQGNSGELFF; DNA: TGTGCCAGCCAGTTTATAGGACAGGGAAATTCCGGGGAGCTGTTTTTT
size: NA; D: TRBD1; J: TRBJ1-1; V: TRBV29-1; length: 11; CDR3: CSVGQATEAFF; DNA: TGCAGCGTGGGACAGGCCACTGAAGCTTTCTTT
size: NA; D: NA; J: TRBJ2-2; V: TRBV11-1; length: 15; CDR3: CASSFDTGSTGELFF; DNA: TGTGCCAGCAGCTTCGACACAGGGAGCACCGGGGAGCTGTTTTTT
size: NA; D: TRBD1; J: TRBJ2-1; V: TRBV29-1; length: 13; CDR3: CSAGTGTYNEQFF; DNA: TGCAGCGCCGGGACAGGTACCTACAATGAGCAGTTCTTC
size: few; D: NA; J: TRBJ1-1; V: TRBV5-4; length: 15; CDR3: CASSLQGFLGTEAFF; DNA: TGTGCCAGCAGCCTACAGGGATTCCTGGGGACTGAAGCTTTCTTT
size: NA; D: NA; J: TRBJ1-1; V: TRBV20-1; length: 13; CDR3: CSARRSAVTEAFF; DNA: TGCAGTGCTAGGAGGTCAGCAGTTACTGAAGCTTTCTTT
size: NA; D: NA; J: TRBJ2-4; V: TRBV4-1; length: 15; CDR3: CASSQGPLAKNIQYF; DNA: TGCGCCAGCAGCCAAGGTCCGTTAGCCAAAAACATTCAGTACTTC
size: few; D: TRBD2; J: TRBJ2-1; V: TRBV20-1; length: 13; CDR3: CSARDLAGNEQFF; DNA: TGCAGTGCTAGAGATCTAGCGGGCAATGAGCAGTTCTTC
size: few; D: NA; J: TRBJ2-5; V: TRBV20-1; length: 13; CDR3: CSAIGFLQETQYF; DNA: TGCAGTGCTATTGGGTTCCTCCAAGAGACCCAGTACTTC
size: NA; D: TRBD2; J: TRBJ2-7; V: TRBV9; length: 20; CDR3: CASSVGSASGRAGLSYEQYF; DNA: TGTGCCAGCAGCGTAGGTTCCGCTAGCGGGAGGGCCGGTCTCTCCTACGAGCAGTACTTC
size: NA; D: TRBD2; J: TRBJ2-4; V: TRBV10-3; length: 14; CDR3: CAISDWGRENIQYF; DNA: TGTGCCATCAGTGATTGGGGGAGGGAGAACATTCAGTACTTC
size: NA; D: NA; J: TRBJ2-5; V: TRBV24-1; length: 15; CDR3: CATSDFRQGWETQYF; DNA: TGTGCCACCAGTGATTTTCGGCAGGGGTGGGAGACCCAGTACTTC
size: few; D: NA; J: TRBJ2-3; V: TRBV9; length: 16; CDR3: CASSSPWDPSTDTQYF; DNA: TGTGCCAGCAGCTCCCCTTGGGATCCTAGCACAGATACGCAGTATTTT
size: NA; D: NA; J: TRBJ2-3; V: TRBV18; length: 13; CDR3: CASSPTHVDTQYF; DNA: TGTGCCAGCTCACCAACCCACGTAGATACGCAGTATTTT
size: NA; D: TRBD2; J: TRBJ2-7; V: TRBV4-2; length: 15; CDR3: CASSQGTSDNDGQYF; DNA: TGTGCCAGCAGCCAGGGGACTAGCGATAACGACGGGCAGTACTTC
size: NA; D: TRBD2; J: TRBJ2-5; V: TRBV3-1; length: 16; CDR3: CASSQGWGLQQETQYF; DNA: TGTGCCAGCAGCCAAGGATGGGGACTACAGCAAGAGACCCAGTACTTC
size: NA; D: NA; J: TRBJ2-5; V: TRBV7-2; length: 13; CDR3: CASSLRITETQYF; DNA: TGTGCCAGCAGCTTACGGATAACGGAGACCCAGTACTTC
size: few; D: TRBD2; J: TRBJ2-7; V: TRBV20-1; length: 14; CDR3: CSLRLAGFGYEQYF; DNA: TGCAGTCTTCGACTAGCGGGATTCGGGTACGAGCAGTACTTC
size: NA; D: NA; J: TRBJ2-1; V: TRBV10-3; length: 15; CDR3: CATNSGTPSIDEQFF; DNA: TGTGCCACAAACTCCGGGACTCCGAGTATCGATGAGCAGTTCTTC
size: NA; D: NA; J: TRBJ1-2; V: TRBV19; length: 14; CDR3: CASKVSEVKGGYTF; DNA: TGTGCCAGTAAGGTATCCGAGGTTAAGGGTGGCTACACCTTC
size: few; D: TRBD2; J: TRBJ2-1; V: TRBV12-3/TRBV12-4; length: 14; CDR3: CASSLAGRARDQFF; DNA: TGTGCCAGCAGTCTAGCGGGAAGGGCAAGGGACCAGTTCTTC
size: NA; D: NA; J: TRBJ2-5; V: TRBV20-1; length: 13; CDR3: CSAFSPTQETQYF; DNA: TGCAGTGCTTTTTCCCCTACCCAAGAGACCCAGTACTTC
size: NA; D: NA; J: TRBJ2-7; V: TRBV12-3/TRBV12-4; length: 15; CDR3: CASSLEQTLSYEQYF; DNA: TGTGCCAGCAGTTTGGAACAGACCCTCTCCTACGAGCAGTACTTC
size: NA; D: TRBD1; J: TRBJ2-1; V: TRBV29-1; length: 15; CDR3: CGVDIRQGAMDEQFF; DNA: TGCGGCGTTGACATCAGACAGGGAGCGATGGATGAGCAGTTCTTC
size: NA; D: NA; J: TRBJ1-6; V: TRBV9; length: 15; CDR3: CASSPTGLAQSALHF; DNA: TGTGCCAGCAGCCCCACAGGACTGGCCCAGTCGGCCCTCCACTTT
size: NA; D: NA; J: TRBJ1-6; V: TRBV7-9; length: 15; CDR3: CASSPDPRMGSPLHF; DNA: TGTGCCAGCAGCCCGGACCCCCGAATGGGGTCACCCCTCCACTTT
size: few; D: NA; J: TRBJ2-7; V: TRBV29-1; length: 13; CDR3: CSVEGRVGYEQYF; DNA: TGCAGCGTTGAAGGGAGGGTAGGATACGAGCAGTACTTC
size: few; D: NA; J: TRBJ1-1; V: TRBV7-9; length: 10; CDR3: CASSGYEAFF; DNA: TGTGCCAGCAGCGGGTATGAAGCTTTCTTT
size: few; D: NA; J: TRBJ1-6; V: TRBV5-1; length: 14; CDR3: CASSLTEGGSPLHF; DNA: TGCGCCAGCAGCTTGACAGAGGGAGGTTCACCCCTCCACTTT
size: NA; D: TRBD2; J: TRBJ2-5; V: TRBV29-1; length: 15; CDR3: CSVEAAREEQETQYF; DNA: TGCAGCGTTGAAGCCGCGCGGGAGGAACAAGAGACCCAGTACTTC
size: NA; D: NA; J: TRBJ1-1; V: TRBV29-1; length: 13; CDR3: CSPARGDGTEAFF; DNA: TGCAGCCCGGCAAGGGGGGACGGCACTGAAGCTTTCTTT
size: few; D: TRBD1; J: TRBJ1-4; V: TRBV29-1; length: 14; CDR3: CSGLDRATNEKLFF; DNA: TGCAGCGGCCTCGACAGGGCAACTAATGAAAAACTGTTTTTT
size: NA; D: NA; J: TRBJ2-3; V: TRBV27; length: 14; CDR3: CASSPFSAVDTQYF; DNA: TGTGCCAGCAGTCCGTTTAGTGCCGTAGATACGCAGTATTTT